This entry lists 9 T cell receptor beta chains sequenced from one sample in a study of blood T cell repertoires in COVID-19. Here immunoSEQ multiplex PCR was the method, and the copy in TCRdb shows in-frame clones only, minus some. The sample shows tens of thousands of clones, 80% to 90% of them seen only once. The sample taken for sequencing was peripheral blood. All receptors derive from a man aged 50 to 59 with active COVID-19.

The rearrangement joins TRBV5-8 to TRBJ2-1; the D gene is possibly TRBD1 (7 bases). CDR1 and CDR2 (germline): SGHTS, YDEGEE. The CDR3 is 14 amino acids. Trimming took 1 base from V and 8 from J, leaving 13 bases between them. CDR3 DNA: TGTGCCAGCAGCTTGTTGGAGGGGGCCGATGAGCAGTTCTTC. Translated, it gives CASSLLEGADEQFF.

The rearrangement joins TRBV11-3 to TRBJ2-3; possible D gene TRBD1, 6 bases. The germline CDR1 and CDR2 sequences are SGHNT and YENEEA. The CDR3 is made up of 13 amino acids. V was shortened by 3 bases and J by 3 bases, with 7 bases between the two germline ends. The chain's CDR3 is CASSFGQTDTQYF. For the CDR3, the DNA is TGTGCCAGCAGCTTCGGACAGACAGATACGCAGTATTTT.

The V call is TRBV28, the J call TRBJ1-2, with 7 bases identical to TRBD1. V shed 2 bases, J shed 6 bases, and the junction held 12 bases outside the gene matches. The CDR3 extends over 16 amino acids. In germline, CDR1 is MDHEN, CDR2 SYDVKM. The CDR3 nucleotides are TGTGCCAGCAGTTTAAGGGTCGACAGGGCGAGGGATGGCTACACCTTC. This codes for CASSLRVDRARDGYTF.

The chain employs TRBV18 and TRBJ1-1; no clear D gene. Germline CDR1 reads KGHSH; CDR2 reads LQKENI. The CDR3 is 14 residues long. V lost 4 bases, J lost 4 bases, and 13 bases lay in between. CDR3 sequence (DNA): TGTGCCAGCTCACGGCCGTATGAGGGCACTGAAGCTTTCTTT. It yields the protein CASSRPYEGTEAFF.

In this sample, this clone turned up once. The gene calls are TRBV5-1 and TRBJ1-1; unclear D gene. V lost 8 bases and J 3 bases, leaving 11 bases between the germline ends. Germline CDR1 and CDR2: SGHRS and YFSETQ. The CDR3 is 12 amino acids. In nucleotides, the CDR3 is TGCGCCAGTGCTTACGGGGACACTGAAGCTTTCTTT. Protein sequence: CASAYGDTEAFF.

The chain links TRBV5-4 to TRBJ2-2; D might be TRBD2 (6 bases). This CDR3 has 16 amino acids. Germline V gene lookup returns CDR1 SGHNT and CDR2 YYREEE (reference sequence). Between the trimmed V and J ends, which lost 0 bases and 5 bases, there was a span of 14 bases. The CDR3 here is CASSLGRARRTGELFF. CDR3 in DNA: TGTGCCAGCAGCTTGGGGAGGGCCCGGCGGACCGGGGAGCTGTTTTTT.

V usage is TRBV2 and J usage is TRBJ2-1; D is perhaps TRBD2 (6 bases). Germline-derived CDR1 and CDR2 are SNHLY and FYNNEI. The V gene lost 6 bases and the J gene lost 9 bases, with 21 bases spanning the gap. The CDR3 is 15 amino acids. Here the CDR3 reads CASSVVGGIESEQFF. The CDR3 DNA is TGTGCCAGCAGCGTCGTGGGGGGTATAGAGAGTGAGCAGTTCTTC.

J is TRBJ1-4 and V is TRBV6-2 or TRBV6-3; TRBD1 matches at 7 bases. CDR1 is MNHEY and CDR2 is SVGEGT in the germline V gene. This CDR3 has 14 residues. J was trimmed by 8 bases and V by 5 bases; bases with no gene match: 8. The CDR3: CASSTGDRREKLFF. The CDR3 bases are TGTGCCAGCAGTACTGGGGACAGACGAGAAAAACTGTTTTTT.

The V call is TRBV2, the J call TRBJ2-7, with no clear D. V was cut by 4 bases and J by 4 bases, with 11 bases left in between. In germline, CDR1 is SNHLY, CDR2 FYNNEI. The CDR3 runs to 13 residues. The CDR3 DNA follows: TGTGCCAGCAGTGCAGGCAGATTTTACGAGCAGTACTTC. Its translation: CASSAGRFYEQYF.